Listed below are T cell receptor beta chains from one sample, sequenced in a study of early T cells in non-severe SARS-CoV-2 infection. TCRdb redid the calling of the 5' RACE reads with MiXCR, one entry per CDR3 protein. The sample consists of around 80,000 distinct CDR3 sequences, approximately 13% of them appearing once. The sequencing input was whole blood. The receptors shown here come from an adult who was a healthcare worker with PCR-confirmed SARS-CoV-2 infection or an uninfected control (not recorded which). The CDR3 runs from the conserved cysteine through the conserved F or W. A D gene is named only where the DNA matches it firmly. Part of the rows lack a size; the others show once, few, many or a class for expanded clones.

TRBD1 TRBJ1-3 many TRBV15 CATSRAPGQGAGNTIYF TGTGCCACCAGCAGAGCGCCGGGACAGGGGGCTGGAAACACCATATATTTT
. TRBJ2-3 . TRBV18 CASSPLIEADTQYF TGTGCCAGCTCACCACTTATAGAGGCAGATACGCAGTATTTT
. TRBJ2-3 few TRBV29-1 CSVDGADTQYF TGCAGCGTTGATGGGGCAGATACGCAGTATTTT
. TRBJ2-3 many TRBV7-2 CASSLGASDFTQYF TGTGCCAGCAGCTTAGGGGCCTCCGACTTTACGCAGTATTTT
TRBD2 TRBJ2-3 . TRBV5-1 CASSTLAGGGTDTQYF TGCGCCAGCAGCACGCTAGCGGGAGGGGGCACAGATACGCAGTATTTT
TRBD1 TRBJ2-7 . TRBV12-5 CASGKDRERTYEQYF TGTGCTAGTGGTAAGGACAGGGAGAGGACCTACGAGCAGTACTTC
TRBD2 TRBJ2-7 . TRBV20-1 CSARDGLAGEQYF TGCAGTGCTAGAGATGGGCTAGCGGGGGAGCAGTACTTC
. TRBJ1-6 few TRBV7-2 CASSPRPGDSPLHF TGTGCCAGCAGCCCTAGACCTGGGGATTCACCCCTCCACTTT
. TRBJ1-6 many TRBV5-6 CASSWMGRSGNSPLHF TGTGCCAGCAGCTGGATGGGGAGGTCGGGAAATTCACCCCTCCACTTT
. TRBJ2-3 many TRBV6-1 CASSERGTDTQYF TGTGCCAGCAGTGAACGTGGGACCGATACGCAGTATTTT
. TRBJ1-5 many TRBV5-4 CASSFEGNQPQHF TGTGCCAGCAGCTTTGAGGGCAATCAGCCCCAGCATTTT
. TRBJ1-2 many TRBV29-1 CSVQAENYGYTF TGCAGCGTTCAGGCAGAAAACTATGGCTACACCTTC
TRBD2 TRBJ2-3 many TRBV18 CASSPPGLAGADTQYF TGTGCCAGCTCACCACCCGGACTAGCGGGAGCAGATACGCAGTATTTT
. TRBJ1-2 many TRBV18 CASSPTAPGNYGYTF TGTGCCAGCTCCCCGACGGCGCCGGGGAACTATGGCTACACCTTC
. TRBJ2-3 . TRBV19 CATIYRGIGTDTQYF TGTGCCACTATATACCGAGGGATTGGCACAGATACGCAGTATTTT
. TRBJ1-3 many TRBV12-3/TRBV12-4 CASSLPRVSGNTIYF TGTGCCAGCAGTCTGCCGAGGGTGAGCGGAAACACCATATATTTT
. TRBJ1-1 . TRBV20-1 CSARVSQGNTEAFF TGCAGTGCTAGAGTTTCGCAAGGGAACACTGAAGCTTTCTTT
. TRBJ2-7 . TRBV21-1 CASSKGGDIYEQYF TGTGCCAGCAGCAAAGGCGGGGATATCTACGAGCAGTACTTC